This TCR beta chain was recorded in a study of T cell responses to AZD1222 COVID-19 vaccine. CDR1 SGHRS and CDR2 YFSETQ come from the germline V gene. This CDR3 is 17 amino acids long. With V trimmed by 3 bases and J by 3 bases, 12 bases remained unmatched. This clone was found once. As yet, its antigen is unknown. Findings and caveats of the study: Reportedly, nearly half of unique spike TCRs recognized epitopes outside B.1.351/B.1.1.7 mutations. All repertoire sampling was performed exclusively after the peak T cell response. The sample set comprised mostly white British donors with more females, and clonal diversity was possibly underestimated.

Libraries were prepared by immunoSEQ multiplex PCR; TCRdb keeps only in-frame clonotypes and omits some of them. Of 120,000 to 150,000 clones listed, more than 75% are singletons. Specimen: peripheral blood, collected 28 days after the second AZD1222 dose. V is TRBV5-1 and J is TRBJ2-5; 9 positions match TRBD1. The clonotype was recovered from an adult who received the AZD1222 COVID-19 vaccine. As DNA, the CDR3 is TGCGCCAGCAGCTCCGGGACAGGGAGTGTGAGGAAAGAGACCCAGTACTTC. Translated, it gives CASSSGTGSVRKETQYF.